A single T cell receptor beta chain is shown here with its context. The CDR3 is 14 amino acids. This entry belongs to a study of blood T cell repertoires in COVID-19. Study overall: Sites in the United States, Italy and Spain provided acute and convalescent COVID-19 samples. From T cells, B-cell-depleted T cells, or PBMCs came the material, which was cDNA or gDNA.

Which cohort a participant joined came from the clinical history participants gave. The table came from immunoSEQ multiplex PCR; TCRdb's copy has only in-frame clones and leaves some out. The repertoire holds around 450,000 clones, 87% seen once, with around 0.64% in the top ten. The chain employs TRBV21-1 and TRBJ1-4; the listed D gene, TRBD1, was not tested against the DNA. TRBV21-1 is a pseudogene locus. The receptor was isolated from a woman in her late teens or twenties who had recovered from COVID-19. The specimen was PBMCs or T cells enriched from blood (not recorded which). As DNA, the CDR3 is TGTGCCAGCACCTGGGCCCCCAGAAATGAAAAACTGTTTTTT. It is translated as CASTWAPRNEKLFF.